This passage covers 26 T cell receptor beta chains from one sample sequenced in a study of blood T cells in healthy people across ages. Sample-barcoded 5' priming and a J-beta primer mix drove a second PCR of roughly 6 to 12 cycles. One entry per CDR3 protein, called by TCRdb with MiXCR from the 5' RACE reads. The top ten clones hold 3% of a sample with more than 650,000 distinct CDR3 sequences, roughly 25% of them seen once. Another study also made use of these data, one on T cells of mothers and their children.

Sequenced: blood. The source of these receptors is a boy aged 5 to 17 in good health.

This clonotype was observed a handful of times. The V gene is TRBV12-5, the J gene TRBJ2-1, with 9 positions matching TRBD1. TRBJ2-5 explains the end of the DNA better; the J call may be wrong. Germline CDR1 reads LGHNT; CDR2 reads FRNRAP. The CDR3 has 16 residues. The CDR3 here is CASGLVTGGRRETQYF. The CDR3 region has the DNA TGTGCTAGTGGTTTGGTAACAGGGGGCCGAAGGGAGACCCAGTACTTC.

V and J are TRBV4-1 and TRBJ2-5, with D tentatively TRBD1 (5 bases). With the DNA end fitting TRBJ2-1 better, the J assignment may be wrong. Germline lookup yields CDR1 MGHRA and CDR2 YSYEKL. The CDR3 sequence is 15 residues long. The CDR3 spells CASSYSSSGQETQFF. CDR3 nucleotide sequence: TGCGCCAGCAGCTATTCATCTTCAGGGCAAGAGACCCAGTTCTTC.

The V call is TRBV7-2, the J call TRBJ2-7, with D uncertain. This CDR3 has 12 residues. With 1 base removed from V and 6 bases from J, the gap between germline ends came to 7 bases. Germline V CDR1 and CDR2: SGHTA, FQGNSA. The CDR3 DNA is TGTGCCAGCAGCTTAGATTGGTCCGAGCAGTACTTC. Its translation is CASSLDWSEQYF.

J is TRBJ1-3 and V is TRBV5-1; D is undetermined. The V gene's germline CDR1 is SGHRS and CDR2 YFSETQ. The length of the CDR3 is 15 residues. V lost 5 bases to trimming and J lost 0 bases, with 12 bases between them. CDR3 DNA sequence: TGCGCCAGCAGGGCTGACACCCACTCTGGAAACACCATATATTTT. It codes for CASRADTHSGNTIYF. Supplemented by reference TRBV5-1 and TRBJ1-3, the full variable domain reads KAGVTQTPRYLIKTRGQQVTLSCSPISGHRSVSWYQQTPGQGLQFLFEYFSETQRNKGNFPGRFSGRQFSNSRSEMNVSTLELGDSALYLCASRADTHSGNTIYFGEGSWLTVV.

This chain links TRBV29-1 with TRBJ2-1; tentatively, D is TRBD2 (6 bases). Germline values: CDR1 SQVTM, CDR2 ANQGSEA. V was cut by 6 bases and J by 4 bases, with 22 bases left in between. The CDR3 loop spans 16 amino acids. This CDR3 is CSVHPMGGERYNEQFF. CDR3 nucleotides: TGCAGCGTCCACCCAATGGGGGGAGAGAGATACAATGAGCAGTTCTTC.

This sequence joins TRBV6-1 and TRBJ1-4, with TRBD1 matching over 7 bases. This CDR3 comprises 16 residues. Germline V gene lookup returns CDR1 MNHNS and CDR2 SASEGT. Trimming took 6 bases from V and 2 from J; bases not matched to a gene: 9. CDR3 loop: CASSPNRGNTNEKLFF. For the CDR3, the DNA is TGTGCCAGCAGCCCAAACAGGGGTAACACTAATGAAAAACTGTTTTTT.

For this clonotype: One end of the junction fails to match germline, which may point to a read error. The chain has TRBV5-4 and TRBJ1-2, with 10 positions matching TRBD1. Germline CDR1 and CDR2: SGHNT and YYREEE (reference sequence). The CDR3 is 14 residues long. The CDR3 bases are TGTGCCAGCAGCTTTCGACAGGGGGCTATTCCCCTTCTCTTC. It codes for CASSFRQGAIPLLF.

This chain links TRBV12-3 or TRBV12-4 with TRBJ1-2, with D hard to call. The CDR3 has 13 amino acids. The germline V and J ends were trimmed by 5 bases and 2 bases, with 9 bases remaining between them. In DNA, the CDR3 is TGTGCCAGCAGTACGACGGACAACTATGGCTACACCTTC. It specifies CASSTTDNYGYTF.

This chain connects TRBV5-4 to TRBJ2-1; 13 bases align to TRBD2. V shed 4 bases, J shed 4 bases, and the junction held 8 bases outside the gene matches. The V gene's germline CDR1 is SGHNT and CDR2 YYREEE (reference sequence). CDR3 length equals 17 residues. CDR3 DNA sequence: TGTGCCAGCAGCCCCGAACTAGCGGGGGGGCAGTACAATGAGCAGTTCTTC. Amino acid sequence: CASSPELAGGQYNEQFF.

The CDR3 protein is CASNQGGLAGNEQFF. CDR3 in DNA: TGTGCCAGCAACCAAGGGGGACTAGCAGGCAATGAGCAGTTCTTC. The chain recombines TRBV9 with TRBJ2-1, with 9 bases lining up with TRBD2. The CDR3 runs to 15 residues. Germline V gene sequence: CDR1 SGDLS, CDR2 YYNGEE. V dropped 6 bases and J dropped 6; count of bases not matched to a gene: 10.

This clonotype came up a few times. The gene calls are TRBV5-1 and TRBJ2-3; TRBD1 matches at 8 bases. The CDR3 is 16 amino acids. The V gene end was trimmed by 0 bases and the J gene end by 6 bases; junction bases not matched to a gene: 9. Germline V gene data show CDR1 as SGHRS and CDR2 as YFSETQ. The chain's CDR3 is CASSLGGTGPSDTQYF. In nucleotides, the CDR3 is TGCGCCAGCAGCTTGGGGGGGACAGGCCCGTCGGATACGCAGTATTTT.

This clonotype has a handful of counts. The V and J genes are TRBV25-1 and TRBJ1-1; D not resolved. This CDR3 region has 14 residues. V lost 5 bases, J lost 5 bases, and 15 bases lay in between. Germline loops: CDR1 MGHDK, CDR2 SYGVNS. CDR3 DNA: TGTGCCAGCAGTCAGTCGGCTCCGGGGACTGAAGCTTTCTTT. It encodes CASSQSAPGTEAFF.

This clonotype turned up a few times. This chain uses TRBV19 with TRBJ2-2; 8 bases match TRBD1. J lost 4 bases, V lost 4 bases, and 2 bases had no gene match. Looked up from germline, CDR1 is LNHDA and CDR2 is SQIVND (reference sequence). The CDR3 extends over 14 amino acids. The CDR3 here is CASSTTGGTGELFF. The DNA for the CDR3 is TGTGCCAGTAGTACCACAGGGGGCACCGGGGAGCTGTTTTTT.

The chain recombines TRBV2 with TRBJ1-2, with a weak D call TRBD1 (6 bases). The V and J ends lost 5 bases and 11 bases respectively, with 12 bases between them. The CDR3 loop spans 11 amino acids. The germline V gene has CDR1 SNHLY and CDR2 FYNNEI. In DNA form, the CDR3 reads TGTGCCAGCAGTCTCGACAGGCTGTACACCTTC. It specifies CASSLDRLYTF.

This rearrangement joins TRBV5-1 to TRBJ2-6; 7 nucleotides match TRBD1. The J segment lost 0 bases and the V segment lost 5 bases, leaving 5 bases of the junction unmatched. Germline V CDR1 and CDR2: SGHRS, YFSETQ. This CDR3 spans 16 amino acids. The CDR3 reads CASRAQGYSGANVLTF. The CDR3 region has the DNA TGCGCCAGCAGAGCACAGGGGTACTCTGGGGCCAACGTCCTGACTTTC.

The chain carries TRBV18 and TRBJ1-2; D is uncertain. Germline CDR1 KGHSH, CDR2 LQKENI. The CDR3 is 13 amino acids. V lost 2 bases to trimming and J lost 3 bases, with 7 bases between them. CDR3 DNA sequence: TGTGCCAGCTCACCAGATGAGGACTATGGCTACACCTTC. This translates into CASSPDEDYGYTF.

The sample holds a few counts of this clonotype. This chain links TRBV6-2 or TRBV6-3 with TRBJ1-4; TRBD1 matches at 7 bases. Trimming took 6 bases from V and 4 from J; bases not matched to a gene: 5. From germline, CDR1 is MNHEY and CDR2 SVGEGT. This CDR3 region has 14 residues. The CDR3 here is CASSPDRINEKLFF. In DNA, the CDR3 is TGTGCCAGCAGCCCGGACAGGATTAATGAAAAACTGTTTTTT.

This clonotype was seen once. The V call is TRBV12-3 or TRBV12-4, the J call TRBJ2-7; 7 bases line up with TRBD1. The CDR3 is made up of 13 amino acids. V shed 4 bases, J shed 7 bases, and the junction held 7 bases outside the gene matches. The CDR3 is CASSSVRGLEQYF. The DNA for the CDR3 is TGTGCCAGCAGTTCGGTGAGGGGGCTGGAGCAGTACTTC.

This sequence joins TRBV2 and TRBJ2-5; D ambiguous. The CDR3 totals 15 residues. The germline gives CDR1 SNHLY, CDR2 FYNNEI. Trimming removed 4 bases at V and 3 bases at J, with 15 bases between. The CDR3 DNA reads TGTGCCAGCAGTGTAGGCGATCGGGCAGAAGAGACCCAGTACTTC. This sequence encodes CASSVGDRAEETQYF.

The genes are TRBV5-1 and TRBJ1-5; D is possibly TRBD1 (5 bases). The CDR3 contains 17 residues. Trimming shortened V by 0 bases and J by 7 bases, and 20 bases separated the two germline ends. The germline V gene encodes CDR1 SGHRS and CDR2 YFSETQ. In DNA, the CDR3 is TGCGCCAGCAGCTTGGGCCGGTGGGAGGGGACGGGGCAGCCCCAGCATTTT. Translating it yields CASSLGRWEGTGQPQHF.

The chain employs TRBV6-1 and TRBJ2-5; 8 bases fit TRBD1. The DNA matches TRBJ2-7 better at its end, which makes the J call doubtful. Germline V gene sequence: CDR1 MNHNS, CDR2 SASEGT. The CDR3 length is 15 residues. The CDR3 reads CASSEGSGGPGEQYF. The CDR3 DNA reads TGTGCCAGCAGTGAAGGATCAGGGGGCCCTGGCGAGCAGTACTTC.

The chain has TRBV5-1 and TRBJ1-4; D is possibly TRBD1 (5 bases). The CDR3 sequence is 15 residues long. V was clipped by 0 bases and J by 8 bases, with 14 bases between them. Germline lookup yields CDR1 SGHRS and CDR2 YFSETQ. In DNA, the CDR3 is TGCGCCAGCAGCTTGGTCGGGACGAAGGAGGAAAAACTGTTTTTT. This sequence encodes CASSLVGTKEEKLFF.

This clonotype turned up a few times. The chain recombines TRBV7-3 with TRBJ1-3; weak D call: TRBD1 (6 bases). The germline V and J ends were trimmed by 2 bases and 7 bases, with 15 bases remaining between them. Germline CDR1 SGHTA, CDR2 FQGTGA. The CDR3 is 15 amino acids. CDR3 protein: CASSLFMGAGNTIYF. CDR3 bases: TGTGCCAGCAGCTTATTTATGGGGGCAGGGAACACCATATATTTT.

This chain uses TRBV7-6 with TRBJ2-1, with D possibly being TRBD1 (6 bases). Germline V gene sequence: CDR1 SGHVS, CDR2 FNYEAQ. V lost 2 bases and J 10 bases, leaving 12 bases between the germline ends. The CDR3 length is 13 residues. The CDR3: CASSLWGPTEQFF. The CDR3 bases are TGTGCCAGCAGCTTATGGGGGCCGACGGAGCAGTTCTTC.

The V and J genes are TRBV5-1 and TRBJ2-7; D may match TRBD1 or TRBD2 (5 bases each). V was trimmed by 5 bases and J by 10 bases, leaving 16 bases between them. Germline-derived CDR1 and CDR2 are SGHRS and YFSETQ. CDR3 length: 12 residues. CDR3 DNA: TGCGCCAGCAGGGGGCCTGGGAGATTCCAGTACTTC. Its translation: CASRGPGRFQYF.

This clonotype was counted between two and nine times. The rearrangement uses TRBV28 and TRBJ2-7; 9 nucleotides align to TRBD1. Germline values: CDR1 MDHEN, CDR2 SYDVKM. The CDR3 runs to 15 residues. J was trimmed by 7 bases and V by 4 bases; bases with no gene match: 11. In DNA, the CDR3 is TGTGCCAGCAGTTCTTTCGACAGGGGGTCGGAAGAGCAGTACTTC. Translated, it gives CASSSFDRGSEEQYF.